Each of the 31 T cell receptor beta chains below was sequenced from the same sample in a study of cytomegalovirus exposure and HLA in healthy donors. Researchers ran the PCR with 60 Vbeta and 13 Jbeta primers. This table comes from immunoSEQ multiplex PCR, and its TCRdb copy is limited to in-frame clones, with some not included. The profile shows 150,000 to 200,000 clones, 80% to 85% of them singletons. Material for sequencing was PBMCs. These receptors were collected from a woman between 18 and 29 years old in good health and CMV-seronegative.

This clone was seen a single time. The V call is TRBV7-9, the J call TRBJ1-2, with no clear D. Trimming removed 4 bases at V and 8 bases at J, with 8 bases between. Germline V CDR1 and CDR2: SEHNR, FQNEAQ (reference sequence). The CDR3 runs 11 residues. The CDR3, as DNA: TGTGCCAGCAGCTCTGAGTACGGCTACACCTTC. Protein product: CASSSEYGYTF.

In DNA, the CDR3 is TGTGCCAGCAGTTTTCCAGCGGGAGGCTCCAATGAGCAGTTCTTC. This translates into CASSFPAGGSNEQFF. The rearrangement uses TRBV28 and TRBJ2-1; 9 nucleotides match TRBD2. In germline, CDR1 is MDHEN, CDR2 SYDVKM. This CDR3 region has 15 residues. V lost 3 bases, J lost 6 bases, and 6 bases stayed unmatched.

This clone occurred once. CDR3 protein: CASSSLTPGLAGEYEQYV. The CDR3 nucleotides are TGTGCCAGCAGCTCACTCACACCGGGACTAGCGGGAGAGTACGAGCAGTACGTC. This rearrangement joins TRBV11-2 to TRBJ2-7, with TRBD2 matching 14 bases. Germline loops: CDR1 SGHAT, CDR2 FQNNGV. The CDR3 extends over 18 amino acids. V was pared by 4 bases and J by 4 bases, with 12 bases of the junction left unmatched.

The chain uses TRBV2 and TRBJ1-2, with D possibly being TRBD1 (6 bases). V dropped 6 bases and J dropped 7 bases, with 15 bases sitting between them. Germline V gene data show CDR1 as SNHLY and CDR2 as FYNNEI. CDR3 length: 13 amino acids. The chain's CDR3 is CASREQGTGGYTF. DNA of the CDR3: TGTGCCAGCAGAGAACAGGGAACGGGTGGCTACACCTTC.

The sample holds one count of this clone. This chain connects TRBV6-5 to TRBJ1-5; no firm D call. Looked up from germline, CDR1 is MNHEY and CDR2 is SVGAGI. V lost 4 bases and J lost 7, with 17 bases in between. CDR3 size: 15 residues. CDR3 sequence (DNA): TGTGCCAGCAGTTCCGACCGGGTCCCGGGGCAGCCCCAGCATTTT. It is translated as CASSSDRVPGQPQHF.

The rearrangement uses TRBV28 and TRBJ2-6, with D unresolved. The CDR3 is made up of 15 amino acids. Germline lookup yields CDR1 MDHEN and CDR2 SYDVKM. Trimming shortened V by 5 bases and J by 0 bases, and 8 bases separated the two germline ends. The CDR3: CASSPSGSGANVLTF. The CDR3 nucleotides are TGTGCCAGCAGTCCGTCAGGCTCTGGGGCCAACGTCCTGACTTTC.

This chain joins TRBV30 and TRBJ1-6; the D is unclear. CDR1 is GTSNPN and CDR2 is SVGIG in the germline V gene (reference sequence). This CDR3 is built from 14 residues. Trimming pared 5 bases from V and 4 bases from J, leaving 12 bases between. CDR3 DNA: TGTGCCTGGGGCCGAGAGGATTATAATTCACCCCTCCACTTT. Encoded protein: CAWGREDYNSPLHF. The full variable domain, in which reference TRBV30 and TRBJ1-6 provide the parts outside the CDR3, is SQTIHQWPATLVQPVGSPLSLECTVEGTSNPNLYWYRQAAGRGLQLLFYSVGIGQISSEVPQNLSASRPQDRQFILSSKKLLLSDSGFYLCAWGREDYNSPLHFGNGTRLTVT.

V usage is TRBV7-2 and J usage is TRBJ1-1; TRBD1 might be the D (5 bases). This CDR3 spans 15 amino acids. Germline CDR1 is SGHTA and CDR2 is FQGNSA. V lost 5 bases, J lost 1 base, and 14 bases lay in between. The CDR3 is CASSLGPGGNTEAFF. Written as DNA, the CDR3 is TGTGCCAGCAGCCTAGGTCCGGGGGGGAACACTGAAGCTTTCTTT.

The gene calls are TRBV7-6 and TRBJ2-1; D is unresolved. Trimming removed 1 base at V and 3 bases at J, with 7 bases between. This CDR3 is built from 14 residues. Germline CDR1 is SGHVS and CDR2 is FNYEAQ. CDR3 sequence reads: CASSLGLGYNEQFF. In DNA form, the CDR3 reads TGTGCCAGCAGCTTAGGGCTAGGCTACAATGAGCAGTTCTTC.

The V gene is TRBV7-2, the J gene TRBJ2-7, with TRBD2 matching 8 bases. CDR3 size: 16 residues. Germline V gene lookup returns CDR1 SGHTA and CDR2 FQGNSA. The V gene end was trimmed by 4 bases and the J gene end by 4 bases; junction bases not matched to a gene: 12. For the CDR3, the DNA is TGTGCCAGCAGCTCCCCCGCCGGGAGGGCGGAGTACGAGCAGTACTTC. Encoded protein: CASSSPAGRAEYEQYF.

Points on this clone: One end of the junction is discordant with germline, which a read error may explain. The chain uses TRBV7-9 and TRBJ2-7; maybe TRBD2 (5 bases). The CDR3 is 15 residues long. The germline CDR1 and CDR2 sequences are SEHNR and FQNEAQ (reference sequence). For the CDR3, the DNA is TGTTCCAGCAGCTTAGCGCATGACACCTCCTACGAGCAGTACTTC. Amino acids: CSSSLAHDTSYEQYF.

The rearrangement links TRBV7-9 to TRBJ1-1; D call uncertain. With 4 bases removed from V and 8 bases from J, the gap between germline ends came to 5 bases. Per the germline V gene, CDR1 is SEHNR and CDR2 is FQNEAQ (reference sequence). The length of the CDR3 is 10 residues. The CDR3 coding sequence is TGTGCCAGCAGCTCCGGGGAAGCTTTCTTT. It is translated as CASSSGEAFF.

The V and J genes are TRBV13 and TRBJ2-1; the D gene is possibly TRBD1 (5 bases). CDR3 length: 14 residues. Germline assignment: CDR1 PRHDT and CDR2 FYEKMQ (reference sequence). The V end lost 5 bases, the J end lost 3 bases, and 11 bases lay between the germline ends. DNA for the CDR3: TGTGCCAGCAGCCTACCCAGGGACTACAATGAGCAGTTCTTC. This translates into CASSLPRDYNEQFF. Combining the CDR3 with reference TRBV13 and TRBJ2-1 gives the whole variable domain AAGVIQSPRHLIKEKRETATLKCYPIPRHDTVYWYQQGPGQDPQFLISFYEKMQSDKGSIPDRFSAQQFSDYHSELNMSSLELGDSALYFCASSLPRDYNEQFFGPGTRLTVL.

This clone was recorded only once. The CDR3 coding sequence is TGTGCCAGCAGTTTCCTAGTTCGGTCCTACAATGAGCAGTTCTTC. It specifies CASSFLVRSYNEQFF. This chain links TRBV28 with TRBJ2-1, with D uncertain. The V gene's germline CDR1 is MDHEN and CDR2 SYDVKM. Deletions cut 3 bases from V and 1 base from J, with 10 bases between. This CDR3 region has 15 residues.

The CDR3 sequence: CASSFSQGNTGELFF. CDR3 DNA: TGTGCCAGCAGCTTTAGCCAGGGGAACACCGGGGAGCTGTTTTTT. V and J are TRBV7-2 and TRBJ2-2, with a tentative D call TRBD1 (5 bases). V was cut by 3 bases and J by 1 base, with 9 bases left in between. There are 15 residues in the CDR3. CDR1 and CDR2 from the germline V gene are SGHTA and FQGNSA.

V gene TRBV9 combines with J gene TRBJ2-7, with 10 bases fitting TRBD1. J lost 4 bases, V lost 0 bases, and 4 bases had no gene match. CDR3 size: 15 residues. CDR1 and CDR2 (germline): SGDLS, YYNGEE. The CDR3 sequence: CASSVVGDRGYEQYF. The CDR3 DNA sequence: TGTGCCAGCAGCGTAGTGGGGGACAGGGGATACGAGCAGTACTTC.

The J gene is TRBJ2-7, the V gene TRBV19, with unresolved D. The germline V gene encodes CDR1 LNHDA and CDR2 SQIVND (reference sequence). This CDR3 is built from 17 residues. V was trimmed by 2 bases and J by 1 base, leaving 18 bases between them. The CDR3: CASSIQSAQARSYEQYF. The CDR3 DNA reads TGTGCCAGTAGTATACAGTCGGCCCAAGCGAGGTCCTACGAGCAGTACTTC. The variable domain in full, with the rest retrieved from reference TRBV19 and TRBJ2-7, is DGGITQSPKYLFRKEGQNVTLSCEQNLNHDAMYWYRQDPGQGLRLIYYSQIVNDFQKGDIAEGYSVSREKKESFPLTVTSAQKNPTAFYLCASSIQSAQARSYEQYFGPGTRLTVT.

The chain uses TRBV7-6 and TRBJ1-3, with D tentatively TRBD1 (6 bases). The CDR3 length is 17 residues. CDR1 and CDR2 from the germline V gene are SGHVS and FNYEAQ. V was cut by 0 bases and J by 0 bases, with 12 bases left in between. This CDR3 reads CASSLAREGDSGNTIYF. CDR3 DNA: TGTGCCAGCAGCTTAGCGCGGGAGGGGGACTCTGGAAACACCATATATTTT.

Remarks on this clone: The sample carries other DNA sequences with the same CDR3. The chain combines TRBV30 with TRBJ1-1, with D possibly being TRBD1 (6 bases). The CDR3 is made up of 12 amino acids. Per germline, CDR1 GTSNPN and CDR2 SVGIG (reference sequence). V was cut by 2 bases and J by 5 bases, with 9 bases left in between. The CDR3 sequence: CAWSQGSTEAFF. The CDR3 DNA sequence: TGTGCCTGGAGTCAGGGGTCGACTGAAGCTTTCTTT.

CDR3 region: CACAGTGGRQGYEQYV. The CDR3 DNA reads as TGTGCCTGCGCCGGGACAGGGGGCCGTCAAGGGTACGAGCAGTACGTC. This chain joins TRBV19 and TRBJ2-7, with TRBD1 matching 12 bases. Germline V gives CDR1 LNHDA, CDR2 SQIVND (reference sequence). V gave up 11 bases and J gave up 4 bases; unmatched junction bases: 15. The CDR3 is 16 residues long.

V usage is TRBV9 and J usage is TRBJ2-2, with TRBD1 matching 10 bases. In germline, CDR1 is SGDLS, CDR2 YYNGEE. There are 15 residues in the CDR3. Trimming took 1 base from V and 6 from J; bases not matched to a gene: 3. CDR3 sequence: CASSVTTGGAGELFF. The CDR3 DNA follows: TGTGCCAGCAGCGTAACGACAGGGGGCGCCGGGGAGCTGTTTTTT.

The rearrangement joins TRBV7-9 to TRBJ2-5; 7 positions match TRBD1. This CDR3 contains 13 residues. Germline lookup yields CDR1 SEHNR and CDR2 FQNEAQ (reference sequence). The V and J ends lost 6 bases and 9 bases, in that order; junction bases with no gene match: 10. CDR3 amino acids: CASRASMGTAQYF. Here the CDR3 DNA reads TGTGCCAGCAGAGCTTCCATGGGGACAGCCCAGTACTTC.

The chain is built from TRBV28 and TRBJ2-1, with 8 bases aligning to TRBD2. Germline V gene data show CDR1 as MDHEN and CDR2 as SYDVKM. The CDR3 has 14 residues. V was clipped by 9 bases and J by 6 bases; unmatched bases: 10. The DNA of the CDR3 is TGTGCCAGGAAGACTAGCGAGGAGGGCAATGAGCAGTTCTTC. Its translation is CARKTSEEGNEQFF.

This sequence joins TRBV28 and TRBJ2-5; a possible D gene is TRBD2 (5 bases). Germline CDR1 MDHEN, CDR2 SYDVKM. The V end lost 6 bases, the J end lost 5 bases, and 10 bases lay between the germline ends. This CDR3 is built from 12 residues. The CDR3 is CASSEGVETQYF. Written as DNA, the CDR3 is TGTGCCAGCAGCGAGGGAGTGGAGACCCAGTACTTC.

The chain uses TRBV6-6 and TRBJ2-7; TRBD2 aligns across 7 bases. The CDR3 spans 15 residues. CDR1 is MNHNY and CDR2 is SVGAGI in the germline V gene (reference sequence). The junction had 10 bases not matched to a gene; V was cut back by 2 bases and J by 6 bases. CDR3 in DNA: TGTGCCAGCAGTTACGGGGCGGGAGTTGGGAGCGAGCAGTACGTC. This sequence encodes CASSYGAGVGSEQYV.

CDR3 region: CASSLSGSGADTQYF. The CDR3 DNA is TGCGCCAGCAGCCTTAGCGGGAGTGGAGCAGATACGCAGTATTTT. J is TRBJ2-3 and V is TRBV4-3; 9 bases align to TRBD2. Trimming at V came to 4 bases and at J to 4 bases, leaving 6 bases not matched to a gene. The CDR3 has 15 residues. Per germline, CDR1 LGHNA and CDR2 YSLEER.

The chain employs TRBV7-9 and TRBJ2-5; 7 bases are shared with TRBD1. Germline V lookup: CDR1 SEHNR, CDR2 FQNEAQ (reference sequence). This CDR3 spans 16 amino acids. V lost 5 bases to trimming and J lost 2 bases; unmatched junction nucleotides: 11. CDR3 in amino acids: CASSIYRGTRQETQYF. For the CDR3, the DNA is TGTGCCAGCAGCATCTACAGGGGAACTAGGCAAGAGACCCAGTACTTC.

This CDR3 reads CASSFRGQGIRTEAFF. The CDR3, as DNA: TGTGCCAGTAGTTTCCGGGGACAGGGGATCCGCACTGAAGCTTTCTTT. The genes are TRBV19 and TRBJ1-1, with TRBD1 identical over 10 bases. Per germline, CDR1 LNHDA and CDR2 SQIVND (reference sequence). This CDR3 is 16 amino acids long. Trimming took 5 bases from V and 4 from J; bases not matched to a gene: 10.

V is TRBV6-5 and J is TRBJ1-1; TRBD1 matches 8 bases. There are 13 residues in the CDR3. CDR1 is MNHEY and CDR2 is SVGAGI in the germline V gene. The junction had 0 bases not matched to a gene; V was cut back by 6 bases and J by 0 bases. The CDR3 protein is CASRGQVNTEAFF. Written as DNA, the CDR3 is TGTGCCAGCAGGGGACAGGTGAACACTGAAGCTTTCTTT.

This chain joins TRBV5-4 and TRBJ2-2; no clear D. V dropped 4 bases and J dropped 0 bases, with 10 bases sitting between them. The CDR3 is made up of 15 amino acids. Germline V CDR1 and CDR2: SGHNT, YYREEE (reference sequence). The CDR3 DNA is TGTGCCAGCAGCCGAGGCAACGCGAACACCGGGGAGCTGTTTTTT. It specifies CASSRGNANTGELFF.

The chain couples TRBV7-9 to TRBJ2-5; D gene uncertain. Deletions cut 3 bases from V and 3 bases from J, with 5 bases between. The CDR3 is 12 amino acids. From germline, CDR1 is SEHNR and CDR2 FQNEAQ (reference sequence). The CDR3 spells CASSFQEETQYF. The CDR3 region has the DNA TGTGCCAGCAGCTTTCAGGAAGAGACCCAGTACTTC.